This T cell receptor (beta chain) was documented in a study of blood T cell repertoires in COVID-19. Study as a whole: The United States, Italy and Spain supplied acute and convalescent COVID-19 samples. PBMCs, B-cell-depleted T cells, or T cells were the source of the cDNA or gDNA that made up the material.

V was clipped by 3 bases and J by 2 bases; unmatched bases: 6. Germline CDR1 SGHNT, CDR2 YYREEE (reference sequence). This CDR3 comprises 15 residues. Membership in each cohort depended on participant-reported clinical history. How the authors handled the data: Reference gene primer amplification yielded estimated nucleated cell counts. The table came from immunoSEQ multiplex PCR; TCRdb's copy has only in-frame clones and leaves some out. V, J and clone size reflect that table, while D and trimming were determined from the DNA. The table includes 200,000 to 250,000 clones, roughly 90% detected once. This clonotype was sampled from a woman in her twenties or thirties with acute COVID-19. The V call is TRBV5-4, the J call TRBJ2-5, with 8 positions matching TRBD2. Source material: PBMCs or T cells enriched from blood (not recorded which). CDR3 loop: CASSSWTSSQETQYF. CDR3 DNA sequence: TGTGCCAGCAGCTCATGGACTAGCTCGCAAGAGACCCAGTACTTC.